The clone carrying this T cell receptor beta chain was seen once. Its antigen is undetermined. The sample originates from a study of shared clonotypes between healthy human individuals. Sequenced by immunoSEQ multiplex PCR; TCRdb stores in-frame clones only, minus some. The sample includes about 2.4 million clones, approximately 94% of them seen just once. Study results and caveats: Compared with memory subsets, naive subsets generally had larger estimated richness. Despite large depth, sorted-subset datasets appeared incompletely sequenced.

The specimen was naive CD4+ T cells from PBMCs. The subset was: CD45RA+ positively selected. This receptor was obtained from a man younger than 35 in good health. Some clones in this sample may be carry-over from other donors' samples.

DNA of the CDR3: TGTGCCTGGAGTCGCAGGACAGATATTTCCTACGAGCAGTACTTC. Its translation is CAWSRRTDISYEQYF. The V and J genes are TRBV30 and TRBJ2-7, with D possibly TRBD1 on 6 matching bases. The CDR3 has 15 amino acids. The germline CDR1 and CDR2 sequences are GTSNPN and SVGIG (reference sequence). Trimming left V 2 bases short and J 1 base short, with 15 bases between.